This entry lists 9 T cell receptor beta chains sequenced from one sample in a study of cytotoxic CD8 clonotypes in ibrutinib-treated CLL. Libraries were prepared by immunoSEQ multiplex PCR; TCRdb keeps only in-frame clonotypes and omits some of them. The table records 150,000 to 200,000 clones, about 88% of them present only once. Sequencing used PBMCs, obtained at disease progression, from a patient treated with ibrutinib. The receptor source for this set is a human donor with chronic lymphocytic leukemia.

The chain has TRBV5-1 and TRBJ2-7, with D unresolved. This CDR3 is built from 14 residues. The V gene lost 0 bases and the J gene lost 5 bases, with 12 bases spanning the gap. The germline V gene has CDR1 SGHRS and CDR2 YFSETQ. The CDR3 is CASSLGPIWDEQYF. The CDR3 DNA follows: TGCGCCAGCAGCTTGGGCCCCATTTGGGACGAGCAGTACTTC.

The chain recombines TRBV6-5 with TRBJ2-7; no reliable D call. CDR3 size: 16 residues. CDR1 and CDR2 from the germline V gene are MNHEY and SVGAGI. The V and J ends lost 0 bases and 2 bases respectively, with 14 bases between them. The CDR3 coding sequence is TGTGCCAGCAGTTACTCGAAATTTGTTTCCACCTACGAGCAGTACTTC. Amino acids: CASSYSKFVSTYEQYF.

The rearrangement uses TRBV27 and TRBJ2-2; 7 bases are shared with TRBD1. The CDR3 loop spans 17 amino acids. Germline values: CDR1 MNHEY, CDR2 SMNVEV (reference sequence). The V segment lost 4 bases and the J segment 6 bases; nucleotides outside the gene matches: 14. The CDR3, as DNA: TGTGCCAGCAGTTCCGGACAGGTCTCGACGCACGCCGGGGAGCTGTTTTTT. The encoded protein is CASSSGQVSTHAGELFF.

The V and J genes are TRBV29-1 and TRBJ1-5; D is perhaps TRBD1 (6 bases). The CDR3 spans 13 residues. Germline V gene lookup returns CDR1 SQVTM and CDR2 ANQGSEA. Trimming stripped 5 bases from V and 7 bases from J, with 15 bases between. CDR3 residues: CSVSGAQGQPQHF. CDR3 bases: TGCAGCGTTTCAGGGGCGCAAGGACAGCCCCAGCATTTT.

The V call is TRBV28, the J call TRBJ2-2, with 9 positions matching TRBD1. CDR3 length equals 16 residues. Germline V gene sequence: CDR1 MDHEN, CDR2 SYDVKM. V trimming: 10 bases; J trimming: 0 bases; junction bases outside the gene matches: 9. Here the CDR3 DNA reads TGTGCCACAAAGGGACAGGGAAAACCGAACACCGGGGAGCTGTTTTTT. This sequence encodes CATKGQGKPNTGELFF.

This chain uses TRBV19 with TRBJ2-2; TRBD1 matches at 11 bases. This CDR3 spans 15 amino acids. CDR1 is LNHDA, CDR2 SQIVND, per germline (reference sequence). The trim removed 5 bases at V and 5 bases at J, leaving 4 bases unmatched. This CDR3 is CASSFGQGATGELFF. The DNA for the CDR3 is TGTGCCAGTAGTTTTGGACAGGGGGCGACCGGGGAGCTGTTTTTT.

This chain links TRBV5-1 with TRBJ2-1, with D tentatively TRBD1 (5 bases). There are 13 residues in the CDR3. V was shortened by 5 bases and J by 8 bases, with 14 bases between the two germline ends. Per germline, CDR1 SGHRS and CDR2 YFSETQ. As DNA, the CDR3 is TGCGCCAGCAGACGGGCAGGGCCCGATGAGCAGTTCTTC. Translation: CASRRAGPDEQFF. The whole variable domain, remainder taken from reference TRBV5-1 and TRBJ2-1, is KAGVTQTPRYLIKTRGQQVTLSCSPISGHRSVSWYQQTPGQGLQFLFEYFSETQRNKGNFPGRFSGRQFSNSRSEMNVSTLELGDSALYLCASRRAGPDEQFFGPGTRLTVL.

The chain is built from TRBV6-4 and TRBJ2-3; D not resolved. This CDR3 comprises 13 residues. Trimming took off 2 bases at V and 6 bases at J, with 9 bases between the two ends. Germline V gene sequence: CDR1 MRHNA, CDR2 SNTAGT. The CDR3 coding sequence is TGTGCCAGCAGTGACGGAACAGAGGATACGCAGTATTTT. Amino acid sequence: CASSDGTEDTQYF.

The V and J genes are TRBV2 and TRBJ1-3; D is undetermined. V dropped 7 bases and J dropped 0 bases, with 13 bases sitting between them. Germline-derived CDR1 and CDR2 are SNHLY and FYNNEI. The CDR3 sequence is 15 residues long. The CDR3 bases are TGTGCCAGCACCCCAGGACGCGGCTCTGGAAACACCATATATTTT. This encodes CASTPGRGSGNTIYF.